Below are 20 T cell receptor beta chains sequenced from a single sample in a study of CXCR3-negative and CXCR3-positive naive CD8 T cells. With UMI labels, 5' RACE was used to prepare the TRB cDNA libraries. TCRdb re-called the 5' RACE reads and gives one entry per CDR3 protein, without DNA. There are tens of thousands of distinct CDR3 sequences in the sample, with 1.5% to 2% held by the top ten. What was sequenced was naive CXCR3- CD8+ T cells from blood. Subset reported: CD45RO-CCR7+CD27+CD95- naive CD8+ T cells lacking CXCR3 (TNR3-). The source is a human donor in good health. Some clones in this sample may be carry-over from other donors' samples.

This chain joins TRBV6-5 and TRBJ2-7; TCRdb picks TRBD1, but there is no DNA to check that call. CDR1 MNHEY and CDR2 SVGAGI come from the germline V gene. This CDR3 is 15 amino acids long. CDR3 protein: CASSYTEQGEVEQYF.

The chain employs TRBV20-1 and TRBJ2-5. CDR1 and CDR2 from the germline V gene are DFQATT and SNEGSKA (reference sequence). CDR3 length: 12 amino acids. The chain's CDR3 is CSARDLGETQYF.

The chain combines TRBV5-1 with TRBJ2-7; TCRdb outputs TRBD1, but without DNA this stays unchecked. The germline V gene encodes CDR1 SGHRS and CDR2 YFSETQ. CDR3 length: 12 residues. CDR3 residues: CASSLGQGEQYF.

The chain has TRBV28 and TRBJ2-7; the D gene TCRdb calls, TRBD1, cannot be checked with no DNA. Germline V gene lookup returns CDR1 MDHEN and CDR2 SYDVKM. CDR3 length: 14 amino acids. The CDR3 loop is CASTLWTGPYEQYF.

This rearrangement joins TRBV14 to TRBJ2-2; there is no DNA to check the TCRdb D call of TRBD1. Germline V lookup: CDR1 SGHDN, CDR2 FVKESK. This CDR3 spans 15 amino acids. CDR3 amino acids: CASSPWTGSAGELFF.

The chain employs TRBV9 and TRBJ1-2; there is no DNA to check the TCRdb D call of TRBD1. CDR3 length: 15 amino acids. CDR1 and CDR2 (germline): SGDLS, YYNGEE. The CDR3 here is CASSAGQGADYGYTF.

The rearrangement joins TRBV6-6 to TRBJ2-3; there is no DNA to check the TCRdb D call of TRBD2. From germline, CDR1 is MNHNY and CDR2 SVGAGI (reference sequence). CDR3 size: 13 residues. Here the CDR3 reads CASTLDSTDTQYF.

The chain is built from TRBV6-2 or TRBV6-3 and TRBJ1-5; the D gene TCRdb calls, TRBD1, cannot be checked with no DNA. The CDR3 has 15 amino acids. Germline V gene sequence: CDR1 MNHEY, CDR2 SVGEGT. The CDR3 sequence: CASTEDRELGQPQHF.

The chain couples TRBV4-2 to TRBJ2-2; the TRBD1 assignment by TCRdb is unverifiable without DNA. The CDR3 totals 13 residues. CDR1 LGHNA and CDR2 YNFKEQ come from the germline V gene. The CDR3 is CASTGGNTGELFF.

The gene calls are TRBV6-2 or TRBV6-3 and TRBJ1-2. The CDR3 has 14 residues. Germline V gene sequence: CDR1 MNHEY, CDR2 SVGEGT. The CDR3 reads CASSYPTDQYGYTF.

The chain couples TRBV28 to TRBJ2-7; TCRdb names TRBD1, which stays unverified in the absence of DNA. The CDR3 has 14 amino acids. Germline CDR1 is MDHEN and CDR2 is SYDVKM. This CDR3 reads CASSPPVQFYEQYF. The complete variable domain, with remaining parts taken from reference TRBV28 and TRBJ2-7, reads DVKVTQSSRYLVKRTGEKVFLECVQDMDHENMFWYRQDPGLGLRLIYFSYDVKMKEKGDIPEGYSVSREKKERFSLILESASTNQTSMYLCASSPPVQFYEQYFGPGTRLTVT.

The chain is built from TRBV7-9 and TRBJ1-5; checking the TCRdb D call of TRBD1 is not possible without DNA. This CDR3 spans 12 amino acids. The V gene's germline CDR1 is SEHNR and CDR2 FQNEAQ (reference sequence). CDR3 sequence reads: CASSLEGEPQHF.

The V and J genes are TRBV12-3 or TRBV12-4 and TRBJ2-2; the TRBD1 assignment by TCRdb is unverifiable without DNA. The CDR3 spans 16 residues. The CDR3 loop reads CASSHPVPLEDRELFF.

The rearrangement joins TRBV27 to TRBJ2-7; the TCRdb D gene call, TRBD1, has no DNA to confirm it. The CDR3 consists of 14 residues. The germline V gene encodes CDR1 MNHEY and CDR2 SMNVEV (reference sequence). The CDR3 region is CASSPGTGGWEQYF.

This chain joins TRBV12-3 or TRBV12-4 and TRBJ2-7; as DNA is missing, the TRBD2 call by TCRdb cannot be tested. CDR3 length equals 16 residues. The CDR3 protein is CASSEGLAGGLHKQYF.

The chain recombines TRBV20-1 with TRBJ2-1. CDR1 and CDR2 (germline): DFQATT, SNEGSKA (reference sequence). The CDR3 length is 16 residues. CDR3 in amino acids: CSARDRVTLTHNEQFF.

V and J are TRBV7-6 and TRBJ2-3; TCRdb selects TRBD1, and the lack of DNA leaves this call unchecked. The CDR3 is 14 amino acids. Germline V gene lookup returns CDR1 SGHVS and CDR2 FNYEAQ. CDR3 sequence: CASSQQGTADTQYF.

V gene TRBV4-2 combines with J gene TRBJ2-1; absent DNA, TCRdb's TRBD2 call cannot be checked. Germline V gives CDR1 LGHNA, CDR2 YNFKEQ. The CDR3 runs 14 residues. The CDR3 loop is CASPFSGGYNEQFF.

The chain carries TRBV6-5 and TRBJ2-1. Germline assignment: CDR1 MNHEY and CDR2 SVGAGI. The CDR3 has 15 residues. The CDR3 is CASSYATGPYNEQFF.

This chain uses TRBV15 with TRBJ1-5; TCRdb picks TRBD1, but there is no DNA to check that call. There are 16 residues in the CDR3. In germline, CDR1 is LNHNV, CDR2 YYDKDF (reference sequence). The CDR3 loop is CATSRDPTERDQPQHF.